This TCR beta chain comes out of a study of early T cells in non-severe SARS-CoV-2 infection. Across the study: The chains were unpaired, and the sequenced material was bulk RNA from unsorted whole blood.

Trimming removed 4 bases at V and 4 bases at J, with 15 bases between. The CDR3 loop spans 15 amino acids. Germline V gene lookup returns CDR1 SGDLS and CDR2 YYNGEE. This clonotype was counted a few times. Its cognate antigen is unknown. Individual cDNA molecules were tagged with unique molecular identifiers, the study reported. TCRdb ran MiXCR on the 5' RACE reads and lists one entry per CDR3 protein. Found here are under 75,000 distinct CDR3 sequences, roughly 12% of them singletons; the top ten hold around 9.9%. Points from the study as a whole: Sequences matched to VDJdb favored anti-spike CD8 responses, while private and CD4 specificities were missed.

This rearrangement joins TRBV9 to TRBJ2-1; D is ambiguous. This receptor was identified in an adult who was a healthcare worker with PCR-confirmed SARS-CoV-2 infection or an uninfected control (not recorded which). Sequencing was done on a sample of whole blood. CDR3 residues: CASSPKADSYNEQFF. In DNA, the CDR3 is TGTGCCAGCAGCCCAAAGGCCGACTCTTACAATGAGCAGTTCTTC.